This TCR beta chain was recorded in a study of cytomegalovirus exposure and HLA in healthy donors. Regarding the study as a whole: Rarity held for most TCR sequences, but there were some public TCRs that occurred in many donors. The investigators catalogued 150 to 200 TCR beta chains as cytomegalovirus-associated.

The CDR3 runs 15 residues. Deletions cut 2 bases from V and 4 bases from J, with 12 bases between. The germline CDR1 and CDR2 sequences are MNHNS and SASEGT. Concerning this clone: Its antigen remains unknown.

The PCR was carried out with 60 Vbeta primers and 13 Jbeta primers. In the study's own analysis: Per a later analysis, the number of unique TCR beta chains was roughly 80 million, of which roughly 11 million were shared. The repertoire was sequenced with immunoSEQ multiplex PCR; TCRdb's copy has only in-frame clones and lacks some. The V and J calls and the clone size are those of that table, but D and trimming were determined from the DNA. The data show some 160,000 clones, approximately 80% seen once. This sequence originates from a male donor in good health and CMV-seropositive. The sample comprised PBMCs. This chain joins TRBV6-1 and TRBJ1-3; perhaps TRBD1 as D (6 bases). CDR3 sequence: CASSEYRDGGNTIYF. In nucleotides, the CDR3 is TGTGCCAGCAGTGAATACAGGGATGGAGGAAACACCATATATTTT.